A single sample gave rise to the 30 T cell receptor beta chains below, sequenced in a study of T cells after posttransplantation cyclophosphamide. Repertoires were generated with immunoSEQ multiplex PCR, while TCRdb's copy carries only in-frame clones and drops some. The repertoire shows tens of thousands of clones, none seen only once; the top ten take 2.2%. Sequencing was carried out using PBMCs. These TCRs come from a man aged 40-55 years in good health, CMV-negative, and a related stem cell transplant donor.

This clone occurred many times. The gene calls are TRBV7-2 and TRBJ2-3; 10 nucleotides line up with TRBD2. After removal of 3 bases from V and 0 bases from J, the junction contained 6 bases not matched to a gene. The CDR3 loop spans 17 amino acids. Germline V CDR1 and CDR2: SGHTA, FQGNSA. CDR3 sequence reads: CASSFLGAGGSTDTQYF. CDR3 DNA sequence: TGTGCCAGCAGCTTCTTGGGAGCGGGGGGGAGCACAGATACGCAGTATTTT.

This clone occurred many times. The CDR3 DNA sequence: TGCGCCAGCAGGCCACCGGGACTCCAGGGAGATACGCAGTATTTT. Protein: CASRPPGLQGDTQYF. This chain connects TRBV5-1 to TRBJ2-3, with a weak D call TRBD2 (6 bases). The CDR3 length is 15 residues. Germline values: CDR1 SGHRS, CDR2 YFSETQ. V lost 5 bases and J 5 bases, leaving 18 bases between the germline ends.

This clone was seen repeatedly, ten times or more. The junction departs from the called germline gene at one end, perhaps through a read error. The chain recombines TRBV11-3 with TRBJ2-1; 7 bases map to TRBD1. The germline gives CDR1 SGHNT, CDR2 YENEEA. CDR3 length: 14 amino acids. Here the CDR3 reads CASSSRTGHNELFF. The CDR3 nucleotides read TGTGCCAGCAGCTCTCGGACAGGACACAATGAGCTGTTCTTC. The full variable domain, its missing parts supplied by reference TRBV11-3 and TRBJ2-1, is EAGVVQSPRYKIIEKKQPVAFWCNPISGHNTLYWYLQNLGQGPELLIRYENEEAVDDSQLPKDRFSAERLKGVDSTLKIQPAELGDSAVYLCASSSRTGHNELFFGPGTRLTVL.

This clone was seen at least ten times. The V call is TRBV21-1, the J call TRBJ1-1; the table's D call of TRBD1 was not tested on the DNA. TRBV21-1 is a pseudogene segment. The CDR3 has 18 residues. Here the CDR3 reads CASSFRWAGEVTNTEAFF. The CDR3 DNA follows: TGTGCCAGCAGCTTCAGGTGGGCAGGGGAAGTCACGAACACTGAAGCTTTCTTT.

This clone was picked up a small number of times. The chain combines TRBV28 with TRBJ1-6; possibly TRBD1 for D (5 bases). Germline CDR1 reads MDHEN; CDR2 reads SYDVKM. The CDR3 covers 11 residues. Trimming stripped 3 bases from V and 14 bases from J, with 8 bases between. DNA of the CDR3: TGTGCCAGCAGTTTGACAGATACCCTCCACTTT. Encoded protein: CASSLTDTLHF. Filled out from reference TRBV28 and TRBJ1-6, the complete variable domain reads DVKVTQSSRYLVKRTGEKVFLECVQDMDHENMFWYRQDPGLGLRLIYFSYDVKMKEKGDIPEGYSVSREKKERFSLILESASTNQTSMYLCASSLTDTLHFGNGTRLTVT.

At least ten counts were recorded for this clone. This chain connects TRBV30 to TRBJ1-5, with 10 nucleotides matching TRBD1. J lost 5 bases, V lost 3 bases, and 1 base had no gene match. Germline V gene sequence: CDR1 GTSNPN, CDR2 SVGIG (reference sequence). The CDR3 has 13 residues. CDR3 in DNA: TGTGCCTGGAGAGACAGGGGGCATCAGCCCCAGCATTTT. This gives the protein CAWRDRGHQPQHF.

This clone was recorded many times. This chain joins TRBV9 and TRBJ1-2; TRBD1 is a possible D gene (6 bases). CDR1 is SGDLS and CDR2 is YYNGEE in the germline V gene. This CDR3 spans 12 amino acids. V shed 0 bases and J shed 6 bases, with 6 bases lying between them. The DNA of the CDR3 is TGTGCCAGCAGCGTAGAGGGGGATGGCTACACCTTC. It translates to CASSVEGDGYTF.

This clone was recorded at least ten times. V usage is TRBV10-3 and J usage is TRBJ2-5; D is perhaps TRBD2 (6 bases). V gave up 11 bases and J gave up 0 bases, with 19 bases separating them. Germline CDR1 ENHRY, CDR2 SYGVKD. This CDR3 comprises 15 residues. CDR3 loop: CASGGGSGNQETQYF. In DNA, the CDR3 is TGTGCCTCCGGGGGAGGTAGCGGTAACCAAGAGACCCAGTACTTC.

In its sample, this clone was seen many times. The gene calls are TRBV30 and TRBJ1-1, with D uncertain. Trimming shortened V by 5 bases and J by 0 bases, and 7 bases separated the two germline ends. CDR3 length: 12 residues. Germline CDR1 is GTSNPN and CDR2 is SVGIG (reference sequence). CDR3 DNA sequence: TGTGCCTGGGCGGAGCTGAACACTGAAGCTTTCTTT. As protein: CAWAELNTEAFF. Together with reference TRBV30 and TRBJ1-1, the CDR3 gives the full variable domain: SQTIHQWPATLVQPVGSPLSLECTVEGTSNPNLYWYRQAAGRGLQLLFYSVGIGQISSEVPQNLSASRPQDRQFILSSKKLLLSDSGFYLCAWAELNTEAFFGQGTRLTVV.

In this sample, this clone turned up many times. This sequence joins TRBV18 and TRBJ2-7; 7 bases agree with TRBD1. CDR3 length: 16 residues. Losses at the gene ends were 4 bases for V and 3 bases for J; bases not matched to a gene: 12. Germline CDR1 is KGHSH and CDR2 is LQKENI. CDR3 amino acids: CASSRYGTDAIYEQYF. DNA for the CDR3: TGTGCCAGCTCACGGTACGGGACAGATGCCATCTACGAGCAGTACTTC.

This clone was recorded at least ten times. This chain links TRBV29-1 with TRBJ2-3; 7 positions match TRBD1. Germline V lookup: CDR1 SQVTM, CDR2 ANQGSEA. The V segment lost 4 bases and the J segment 0 bases; nucleotides outside the gene matches: 4. The CDR3 contains 14 residues. The CDR3, as DNA: TGCAGCGTTGGACAGGGCGAAAGCACAGATACGCAGTATTTT. Protein sequence: CSVGQGESTDTQYF.

This clone showed up many times. The gene calls are TRBV5-4 and TRBJ1-3; TRBD1 matches at 7 bases. CDR3 length: 14 amino acids. V lost 3 bases and J lost 2; bases outside the gene matches: 2. Germline loops: CDR1 SGHNT, CDR2 YYREEE (reference sequence). CDR3 protein: CASSSTGTGNTIYF. CDR3 nucleotide sequence: TGTGCCAGCAGCTCGACAGGGACTGGAAACACCATATATTTT.

In its sample, this clone was seen many times. The V call is TRBV12-1, the J call TRBJ2-3; TRBD2, the table's D call, was not compared with the DNA. TRBV12-1 represents a pseudogene. The CDR3 has 20 amino acids. As DNA, the CDR3 is TGTGCCAGCAGCTTTGGTGCCTGGAAGATAGCGGGAGGACCCACAGATACGCAGTATTTT. It codes for CASSFGAWKIAGGPTDTQYF.

This clone was counted at least ten times. CDR3 in amino acids: CASSYGPPSSYNEQFF. CDR3 in DNA: TGTGCCAGCAGTTACGGCCCACCCAGCTCCTACAATGAGCAGTTCTTC. This chain uses TRBV6-5 with TRBJ2-1; D is ambiguous. Germline CDR1 and CDR2: MNHEY and SVGAGI. CDR3 length equals 16 residues. Trimming pared 2 bases from V and 0 bases from J, leaving 11 bases between.

This clone was detected ten times or more. The chain has TRBV19 and TRBJ1-5; possible D gene TRBD1, 6 bases. The CDR3 runs to 16 residues. Germline V gene data show CDR1 as LNHDA and CDR2 as SQIVND (reference sequence). V was clipped by 5 bases and J by 0 bases, with 14 bases between them. The CDR3 nucleotides read TGTGCCAGTAGTCCGACCGGGACACTTAGCAATCAGCCCCAGCATTTT. Translating it yields CASSPTGTLSNQPQHF.

In this sample, this clone turned up many times. The chain uses TRBV6-1 and TRBJ1-6, with D uncertain. CDR3 length: 19 amino acids. Germline values: CDR1 MNHNS, CDR2 SASEGT. V lost 4 bases and J lost 10, with 29 bases in between. CDR3 sequence: CASSGSSGSGDTGISPLHF. The CDR3 bases are TGTGCCAGCAGTGGGTCCTCCGGTTCGGGAGACACGGGAATCTCACCCCTCCACTTT.

This clone has at least ten counts. This chain joins TRBV19 and TRBJ2-1, with 9 bases that match TRBD1. The length of the CDR3 is 14 residues. Per germline, CDR1 LNHDA and CDR2 SQIVND (reference sequence). Trimming at V came to 7 bases and at J to 11 bases, leaving 12 bases not matched to a gene. The DNA of the CDR3 is TGTGCCAGTACTCCGGGACAGGGAGGTTTTAAGCAGTTCTTC. Its translation: CASTPGQGGFKQFF.

In its sample, this clone was seen many times. J is TRBJ2-7 and V is TRBV5-1; 8 bases are shared with TRBD1. Trimming cost V 4 bases and J 5 bases; bases outside gene matches: 5. CDR1 and CDR2 (germline): SGHRS, YFSETQ. This CDR3 comprises 13 residues. The CDR3: CASSPGTGNEQYF. DNA for the CDR3: TGCGCCAGCAGCCCCGGGACAGGTAACGAGCAGTACTTC.

This clone was observed at least ten times. The chain links TRBV11-2 to TRBJ2-5; 9 nucleotides line up with TRBD1. With 4 bases clipped from V and 1 base from J, the junction kept 10 bases outside the gene matches. This CDR3 contains 17 residues. CDR1 is SGHAT, CDR2 FQNNGV, per germline. This CDR3 is CASSSGTGFSGQETQYF. As DNA, the CDR3 is TGTGCCAGCAGCTCCGGGACAGGGTTTTCGGGCCAAGAGACCCAGTACTTC.

The table lists this clone with many counts. This rearrangement joins TRBV7-8 to TRBJ2-4, with TRBD1 matching 7 bases. The CDR3 contains 16 residues. J lost 6 bases, V lost 5 bases, and 13 bases had no gene match. Per the germline V gene, CDR1 is SGHVS and CDR2 is FQNEAQ. Written as DNA, the CDR3 is TGTGCCAGCAGCCTCCCAGCAGGGGGTTTACGAAACATTCAGTACTTC. Protein: CASSLPAGGLRNIQYF.

There are many counts of this clone. The chain employs TRBV6-5 and TRBJ2-3; perhaps TRBD1 as D (6 bases). CDR1 is MNHEY and CDR2 is SVGAGI in the germline V gene. Trimming took 5 bases from V and 2 from J, leaving 11 bases between them. The CDR3 extends over 14 amino acids. The CDR3 coding sequence is TGTGCCAGCAGTACAGGGTTTTCCACAGATACGCAGTATTTT. Its protein product is CASSTGFSTDTQYF.

In its sample, this clone was seen many times. The rearrangement uses TRBV19 and TRBJ2-7, with TRBD1 identical over 8 bases. Germline V CDR1 and CDR2: LNHDA, SQIVND (reference sequence). The CDR3 extends over 14 amino acids. After removal of 2 bases from V and 6 bases from J, the junction contained 6 bases not matched to a gene. The CDR3 DNA reads TGTGCCAGTAGTATATCGGACAGGGACTCCGAGCAGTACTTC. Its translation: CASSISDRDSEQYF.

This clone was counted many times. Here the CDR3 reads CASSSLGAANTGELFF. CDR3 coding DNA: TGTGCCAGCAGCTCCCTAGGAGCCGCGAACACCGGGGAGCTGTTTTTT. This rearrangement joins TRBV7-3 to TRBJ2-2; D ambiguous. Germline V gene data show CDR1 as SGHTA and CDR2 as FQGTGA. This CDR3 region has 16 residues. Trimming removed 4 bases from V and 0 bases from J, with 12 bases in between.

Many counts were recorded for this clone. The chain combines TRBV4-1 with TRBJ2-1; D gene unclear. Germline CDR1 is MGHRA and CDR2 is YSYEKL. The CDR3 length is 14 residues. V lost 3 bases and J 5 bases, leaving 11 bases between the germline ends. The CDR3 DNA reads as TGCGCCAGCAGCCATGAGATAAAACACAATGAGCAGTTCTTC. Protein sequence: CASSHEIKHNEQFF.

The table lists this clone with many counts. The chain joins TRBV28 to TRBJ2-7, with D possibly TRBD2 on 5 matching bases. CDR1 is MDHEN, CDR2 SYDVKM, per germline. The CDR3 covers 17 residues. Trimming took 4 bases from V and 5 from J, leaving 24 bases between them. As DNA, the CDR3 is TGTGCCAGCAGTTCGGTTCTCATAATCGGGAACACCCACGAGCAGTACTTC. Amino acid sequence: CASSSVLIIGNTHEQYF.

The chain couples TRBV25-1 to TRBJ2-5; D is undetermined. The V end was cut by 2 bases, the J end by 5 bases, with 6 bases between. The length of the CDR3 is 12 residues. Germline V gene sequence: CDR1 MGHDK, CDR2 SYGVNS. The CDR3 coding sequence is TGTGCCAGCAGTGAAGTCGGGGAGACCCAGTACTTC. The encoded protein is CASSEVGETQYF.

This clone was counted ten times or more. The chain combines TRBV28 with TRBJ2-7; D perhaps matches TRBD1 (5 bases). This CDR3 spans 12 amino acids. Germline V gene sequence: CDR1 MDHEN, CDR2 SYDVKM. The V and J ends lost 3 bases and 4 bases respectively, with 7 bases between them. The CDR3: CASSFAGYEQYF. For the CDR3, the DNA is TGTGCCAGCAGTTTTGCAGGGTACGAGCAGTACTTC.

The CDR3 DNA reads as TGTGCCAGCAGCTTAGACTTCCAGGGAAGGGCCAAAAACATTCAGTACTTC. Translation gives CASSLDFQGRAKNIQYF. The V gene is TRBV7-9, the J gene TRBJ2-4; the D gene is possibly TRBD1 (5 bases). CDR3 length: 17 residues. Looked up from germline, CDR1 is SEHNR and CDR2 is FQNEAQ (reference sequence). Trimming shortened V by 1 base and J by 1 base, and 14 bases separated the two germline ends.

This clone was counted between two and nine times. V is TRBV6-5 and J is TRBJ2-5; the D gene is possibly TRBD2 (5 bases). Germline assignment: CDR1 MNHEY and CDR2 SVGAGI. This CDR3 has 13 amino acids. Trimming stripped 8 bases from V and 2 bases from J, with 12 bases between. The CDR3 here is CASGTGYQETQYF. In DNA form, the CDR3 reads TGTGCCAGCGGAACGGGGTATCAAGAGACCCAGTACTTC.

This clone was seen many times. The chain has TRBV28 and TRBJ2-3; D possibly corresponds to TRBD1 (5 bases). The germline V gene has CDR1 MDHEN and CDR2 SYDVKM. There are 14 residues in the CDR3. Trimming left V 7 bases short and J 1 base short, with 12 bases between. The CDR3 DNA sequence: TGTGCCAGCACTGTCATAGGGGGCACAGATACGCAGTATTTT. Translated: CASTVIGGTDTQYF.